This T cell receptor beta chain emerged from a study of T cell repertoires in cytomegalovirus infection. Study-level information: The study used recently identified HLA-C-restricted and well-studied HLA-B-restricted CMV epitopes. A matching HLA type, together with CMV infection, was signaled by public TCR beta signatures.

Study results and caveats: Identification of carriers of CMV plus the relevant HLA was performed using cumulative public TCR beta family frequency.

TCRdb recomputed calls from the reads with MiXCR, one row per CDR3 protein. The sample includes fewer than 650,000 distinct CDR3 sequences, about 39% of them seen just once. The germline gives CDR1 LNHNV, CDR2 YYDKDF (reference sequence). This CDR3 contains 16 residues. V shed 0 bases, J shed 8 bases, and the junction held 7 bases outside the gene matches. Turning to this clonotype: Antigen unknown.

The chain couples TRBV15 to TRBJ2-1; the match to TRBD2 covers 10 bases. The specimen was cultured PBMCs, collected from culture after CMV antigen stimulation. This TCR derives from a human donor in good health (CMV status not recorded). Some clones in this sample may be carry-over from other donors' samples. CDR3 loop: CATSRDSGLAVHEQFF. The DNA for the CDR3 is TGTGCCACCAGCAGAGACTCAGGACTAGCGGTGCATGAGCAGTTCTTC.